This TCR beta chain was sequenced for a study of cytomegalovirus exposure and HLA in healthy donors. Whole-study context: Clustering assigned roughly 81% of the roughly 380 genotyped donors to the Caucasian-associated ancestry cluster. Study-wide points: Analyzed later, association rates of TCRs varied across HLA loci, with DRB1 most and HLA-C fewest. Diagnosis of cytomegalovirus status made by the classifier reportedly showed high specificity and sensitivity.

Germline V gene sequence: CDR1 MDHEN, CDR2 SYDVKM. V lost 5 bases and J lost 2; bases outside the gene matches: 14. This CDR3 region has 19 residues. PCR primers comprised 60 Vbeta and 13 Jbeta primers. The repertoire was sequenced with immunoSEQ multiplex PCR; TCRdb's copy has only in-frame clones and lacks some. The sample has 220,000 or so clones; 65% to 85% are singletons. Details on this clone: What it binds is unknown.

The receptor's source is a man in his fifties in good health and CMV-seronegative. The rearrangement joins TRBV28 to TRBJ2-3, with 12 positions matching TRBD2. The specimen sequenced was PBMCs. The CDR3 DNA reads as TGTGCCAGCAGTCAAAACGGACTAGCGGGGCCCCTTCTCACAGATACGCAGTATTTT. Translated: CASSQNGLAGPLLTDTQYF.